This TCR beta chain is drawn from a study of cytomegalovirus exposure and HLA in healthy donors. A multiplex PCR was run with 60 Vbeta primers and 13 Jbeta primers. Per the original methods: Later work found 80 million or so unique TCR beta chains, with approximately 12 million shared. Sequenced by immunoSEQ multiplex PCR; TCRdb stores in-frame clones only, minus some. The D gene and trimming were derived from the DNA, and the V and J assignments and clone size from that table. The sample records approximately 170,000 clones, roughly 79% being singletons. The V end was cut by 2 bases, the J end by 2 bases, with 6 bases between. There are 13 residues in the CDR3. Germline CDR1 is SGHAT and CDR2 is FQNNGV.

Material for sequencing was PBMCs. The chain employs TRBV11-2 and TRBJ1-2; D unresolved. The source is a woman between 35 and 50 years old in good health and CMV-seronegative. The chain's CDR3 is CASSLMQNYGYTF. DNA of the CDR3: TGTGCCAGCAGCTTAATGCAGAACTATGGCTACACCTTC.